This TCR beta chain came from a study of blood T cell repertoires in COVID-19. The length of the CDR3 is 15 residues. With 4 bases clipped from V and 2 bases from J, the junction kept 5 bases outside the gene matches. Germline V gives CDR1 ENHRY, CDR2 SYGVKD. As originally analysed: Amplified reference gene primers provided the basis for estimating nucleated cell counts. Profiling relied on immunoSEQ multiplex PCR, and the TCRdb table lists in-frame clones only, not all of them. The V and J calls and clone size come from that table; D and trimming were worked out from the DNA. The sample shows more than 85,000 clones, approximately 90% of them seen only once.

Sample: peripheral blood. The source of this sequence is a man in his 60s with acute or convalescent COVID-19. The chain employs TRBV10-3 and TRBJ2-1; the match to TRBD2 covers 7 bases. DNA for the CDR3: TGTGCCATCAGTGGGGAGCGGGAAACCTACAATGAGCAGTTCTTC. Its translation is CAISGERETYNEQFF.